A selection of T cell receptor beta chains follows, all from one sample in a study of cytomegalovirus exposure and HLA in healthy donors. Clones were read by immunoSEQ multiplex PCR, and TCRdb kept only the in-frame ones, dropping some. The data hold 60,000 to 70,000 clones, with around 80% observed a single time. Sequences were obtained from PBMCs. The receptors were gathered from a woman between 25 and 40 years old in good health and CMV-seronegative. The CDR3 runs from the conserved cysteine through the conserved F or W. The order of the fields is J gene, V gene, CDR3 length, CDR3 protein.

j_gene: TRBJ1-4
v_gene: TRBV9
len: 15
CDR3aa: CASSAGGQRGEKLFF

j_gene: TRBJ2-7
v_gene: TRBV7-2
len: 17
CDR3aa: CASSLMGRGTRNDEQYF

j_gene: TRBJ2-3
v_gene: TRBV19
len: 13
CDR3aa: CASSQYSTDTQYF

j_gene: TRBJ1-5
v_gene: TRBV7-9
len: 17
CDR3aa: CASSLAVRDRDNQPQHF

j_gene: TRBJ2-3
v_gene: TRBV11-2
len: 16
CDR3aa: CASSSGLAGGTDTQYF

j_gene: TRBJ2-3
v_gene: TRBV20-1
len: 11
CDR3aa: CSASSGDTQYF

j_gene: TRBJ2-7
v_gene: TRBV27
len: 14
CDR3aa: CASRTWTGPHEQYF

j_gene: TRBJ2-1
v_gene: TRBV29-1
len: 13
CDR3aa: CSVAGGSYNEQFF

j_gene: TRBJ1-4
v_gene: TRBV6-6
len: 16
CDR3aa: CASSRGLGQADEKLFF

j_gene: TRBJ2-7
v_gene: TRBV10-1
len: 13
CDR3aa: CASRPGHLYEQYF

j_gene: TRBJ1-3
v_gene: TRBV6-1
len: 14
CDR3aa: CARGDRVEGNTIYF

j_gene: TRBJ1-2
v_gene: TRBV6-6
len: 16
CDR3aa: CASSYFDRPPAYGYTF

j_gene: TRBJ1-1
v_gene: TRBV10-1
len: 15
CDR3aa: CASSESGTGFDEAFF

j_gene: TRBJ2-2
v_gene: TRBV29-1
len: 14
CDR3aa: CSVQRQGETGELFF

j_gene: TRBJ2-3
v_gene: TRBV6-1
len: 14
CDR3aa: CASQRDRGEDTQYF

j_gene: TRBJ2-7
v_gene: TRBV2
len: 14
CDR3aa: CASRAGLAGNEQYF

j_gene: TRBJ2-3
v_gene: TRBV29-1
len: 13
CDR3aa: CSVAGTSSDTQYF

j_gene: TRBJ2-7
v_gene: TRBV30
len: 12
CDR3aa: CAYGQGPYEQYF

j_gene: TRBJ1-2
v_gene: TRBV7-6
len: 15
CDR3aa: CASSLAPSTGYGYTF

j_gene: TRBJ1-1
v_gene: TRBV30
len: 18
CDR3aa: CAWSPLPGTGGMNTEAFF

j_gene: TRBJ2-7
v_gene: TRBV30
len: 14
CDR3aa: CAWSGVSGLYEQYF

j_gene: TRBJ2-1
v_gene: TRBV5-8
len: 14
CDR3aa: CASSLRGTYNEQFF

j_gene: TRBJ1-5
v_gene: TRBV5-1
len: 18
CDR3aa: CASSDRTCHPLSNQPQHF

j_gene: TRBJ1-6
v_gene: TRBV2
len: 14
CDR3aa: CASSPDTGGSPLHF

j_gene: TRBJ1-1
v_gene: TRBV14
len: 13
CDR3aa: CASMLSGGKEAFF

j_gene: TRBJ1-1
v_gene: TRBV27
len: 13
CDR3aa: CASRDRDRTEAFF

j_gene: TRBJ2-5
v_gene: TRBV5-1
len: 14
CDR3aa: CASSLLGAQETQYF

j_gene: TRBJ1-6
v_gene: TRBV6-6
len: 16
CDR3aa: CASSYSRSSYNSPLHF

j_gene: TRBJ2-6
v_gene: TRBV6-5
len: 13
CDR3aa: CASRVPGANVLTF

j_gene: TRBJ2-1
v_gene: TRBV7-8
len: 15
CDR3aa: CASSLARTKYNEQFF

j_gene: TRBJ1-5
v_gene: TRBV5-8
len: 17
CDR3aa: CASSHPPGQGADQPQHF

j_gene: TRBJ2-7
v_gene: TRBV29-1
len: 13
CDR3aa: CSVEYAGTYEQYF

j_gene: TRBJ2-5
v_gene: TRBV7-2
len: 15
CDR3aa: CASSLENREGETQYF

j_gene: TRBJ2-1
v_gene: TRBV29-1
len: 13
CDR3aa: CSAFSADYNEQFF

j_gene: TRBJ1-1
v_gene: TRBV30
len: 13
CDR3aa: CAWSKTANTEAFF

j_gene: TRBJ2-2
v_gene: TRBV2
len: 14
CDR3aa: CASTPNLASGELFF

j_gene: TRBJ2-3
v_gene: TRBV7-9
len: 14
CDR3aa: CASSFQGAGDTQYF

j_gene: TRBJ1-2
v_gene: TRBV5-4
len: 14
CDR3aa: CASSLTGDNYGYTF

j_gene: TRBJ1-1
v_gene: TRBV6-5
len: 12
CDR3aa: CASSGGQVKAFF

j_gene: TRBJ2-1
v_gene: TRBV28
len: 18
CDR3aa: CASSSPGGPVTLYNEQFF

j_gene: TRBJ1-2
v_gene: TRBV29-1
len: 13
CDR3aa: CSGTPWGQTGYTF

j_gene: TRBJ1-5
v_gene: TRBV19
len: 13
CDR3aa: CASSAGVTQPQHF

j_gene: TRBJ2-1
v_gene: TRBV30
len: 11
CDR3aa: CAWSVTRGQFF

j_gene: TRBJ1-1
v_gene: TRBV7-2
len: 13
CDR3aa: CASSLGTHTEAFF

j_gene: TRBJ2-5
v_gene: TRBV7-2
len: 16
CDR3aa: CASSLRTSGAQETQYF

j_gene: TRBJ2-1
v_gene: TRBV6-1
len: 14
CDR3aa: CASSAGDSYNEQFF

j_gene: TRBJ2-2
v_gene: TRBV29-1
len: 13
CDR3aa: CSGEGVAAGELFF

j_gene: TRBJ2-5
v_gene: TRBV9
len: 15
CDR3aa: CASSVAGGGAETQYF